The text below deals with one TCR beta chain. Its cognate antigen is unknown. Time point noted: persistent/refractory GD, antithyroid drugs over 5 years with positive TRAb. The TCR library used RNA extracted from PBMCs. The sample comes from a study of regulatory T cells in long-lasting Graves disease. Across the study: Disease was considered persistent Graves' disease after over 5 years of antithyroid drugs (with positive TSH receptor antibodies). Study-level findings and limits: New patients shared 966 public clonotypes, and persistent patients shared more, with 2,741.

TCR beta libraries were built with iRepertoire HTBI primers and Arm-PCR of CDR3 regions. MiXCR was run by TCRdb on the multiplex PCR reads, yielding one entry per CDR3 protein. This table holds a few hundred thousand distinct CDR3 sequences, around 24% found once. The origin of this receptor is a female donor with Graves disease. The starting material was peripheral blood mononuclear cells (PBMCs), obtained when the disease was refractory, from a patient treated with antithyroid drugs.

CDR3 residues: CASSAGRLTSYEQYF. The CDR3 DNA reads as TGTGCCAGCAGCGCGGGACGTCTCACCTCCTACGAGCAGTACTTC. The chain links TRBV2 to TRBJ2-7, with D perhaps TRBD2 (6 bases). Germline V CDR1 and CDR2: SNHLY, FYNNEI. Between the trimmed V and J ends, which lost 6 bases and 0 bases, there was a span of 15 bases. This CDR3 spans 15 amino acids.